One and the same sample provided the 18 T cell receptor beta chains below, sequenced in a study of blood T cells in healthy people across ages (dated by TCRdb to between 2015 and 2016). The library was built by means of 5' RACE. Sequencing was performed on an Illumina HiSeq 2500. The second PCR ran for about 7 to 11 cycles and used a J-beta primer mix along with a sample-barcoded 5' primer. TCRdb took the public reads, trimmed them with fastp at Q25, ran MiXCR for clone calling and kept in-frame beta chains. Rows matching on CDR3 protein sequence are summarized as one entry with the most common DNA and genes. The sample table contains roughly 790,000 distinct CDR3 sequences; only one count was recorded for 43% of them. The leading ten clones occupy under 25% of the sample. Sequencing was done on a sample of blood. These receptors originate from a woman in her sixties or seventies in good health.

CDR3 coding DNA: TGTGCCAGCAGCCAAGTTGCGGGGGTCGACAATGAGCAGTTCTTC. Translated, it gives CASSQVAGVDNEQFF. The chain couples TRBV3-1 to TRBJ2-1, with TRBD2 matching over 7 bases. Germline CDR1 is LGHDT and CDR2 is YNNKEL (reference sequence). V dropped 1 base and J dropped 5; count of bases not matched to a gene: 5. This CDR3 has 15 residues.

The V gene is TRBV18, the J gene TRBJ1-1; D may be TRBD1 (5 bases). Trimming removed 2 bases from V and 5 bases from J, with 6 bases in between. Germline assignment: CDR1 KGHSH and CDR2 LQKENI. The CDR3 contains 12 residues. The CDR3: CASSPGQTEAFF. The CDR3 nucleotides are TGTGCCAGCTCACCAGGACAAACTGAAGCTTTCTTT.

Details on this clonotype: A clone one base away is much larger, so this may be a read error. This sequence joins TRBV12-3 or TRBV12-4 and TRBJ2-1; D remains ambiguous. The J call may be wrong; the DNA end is better matched by TRBJ2-7. This CDR3 has 14 amino acids. CDR3 sequence: CASTTPSSYNEQYF. CDR3 in DNA: TGTGCCAGCACCACACCCAGCTCCTACAATGAGCAGTACTTC.

This clonotype has only one observation. A much larger clonotype is one base distant, so this may be a read error. The CDR3 bases are TGTGCCAGCAGCCCAAGTAGGGGCACGAATGAGCAGTTCTTC. Residues: CASSPSRGTNEQFF. The chain employs TRBV7-9 and TRBJ2-1; weak D call: TRBD1 (5 bases). This CDR3 has 14 amino acids. Germline V gene sequence: CDR1 SEHNR, CDR2 FQNEAQ (reference sequence). Trimming left V 5 bases short and J 7 bases short, with 15 bases between.

In its sample, this clonotype was seen a few times. This chain links TRBV20-1 with TRBJ2-7; D possibly uses TRBD1 or TRBD2 (5 bases each). V shed 6 bases and J shed 1 base, with 19 bases lying between them. The germline V gene encodes CDR1 DFQATT and CDR2 SNEGSKA (reference sequence). The CDR3 has 15 amino acids. The CDR3 DNA is TGCAGTGCCCGTCACACCGGGACCAATTCCTACGAGCAGTACTTC. Translated, it gives CSARHTGTNSYEQYF.

The CDR3 loop is CAWSVGGITGELFF. The CDR3 nucleotides read TGTGCCTGGAGTGTAGGGGGGATCACCGGGGAGCTGTTTTTT. This chain joins TRBV30 and TRBJ2-2; TRBD1 or TRBD2 may be the D gene (6 bases each). V was cut by 0 bases and J by 4 bases, with 9 bases left in between. Germline V gene data show CDR1 as GTSNPN and CDR2 as SVGIG (reference sequence). The CDR3 is 14 residues long.

In this sample, this clonotype turned up a few times. One end of the junction fails to match germline, which may point to a read error. The V gene is TRBV5-1, the J gene TRBJ2-6; D is perhaps TRBD2 (5 bases). The germline CDR1 and CDR2 sequences are SGHRS and YFSETQ. The CDR3 is made up of 12 amino acids. CDR3 protein: CASGLARGVLTF. As DNA, the CDR3 is TGCGCCAGCGGCTTGGCCCGGGGCGTCCTGACTTTC.

A word on this clonotype: Germline and junction disagree at one end, which may indicate a read error. This rearrangement joins TRBV20-1 to TRBJ1-6; 11 bases fit TRBD1. The CDR3 loop spans 16 amino acids. Germline assignment: CDR1 DFQATT and CDR2 SNEGSKA (reference sequence). CDR3 sequence (DNA): TGCAGTGCTAGATTGGACAGGGGGCGGTCGAATTCACCCCCCCACTTT. It yields the protein CSARLDRGRSNSPPHF.

Turning to this clonotype: Germline and junction disagree at one end, which may indicate a read error. The CDR3 DNA sequence: TGTGCCGGCTCCCCGGGAGCTGAGACCCAGTACTTC. It translates to CAGSPGAETQYF. The gene calls are TRBV18 and TRBJ2-5; D might be TRBD2 (6 bases). Germline-derived CDR1 and CDR2 are KGHSH and LQKENI. The CDR3 contains 12 residues.

At least ten counts were recorded for this clonotype. V gene TRBV9 combines with J gene TRBJ2-7; D assignment may be TRBD1 or TRBD2 (5 bases each). The V gene lost 2 bases and the J gene lost 7 bases, with 13 bases spanning the gap. Germline CDR1 and CDR2: SGDLS and YYNGEE. CDR3 size: 13 residues. CDR3 in DNA: TGTGCCAGCAGCGTCGACTGGTGGGGGGAGCAGTACTTC. Translation: CASSVDWWGEQYF.

On this clonotype: This could be a read error, since a much larger clone is one nucleotide away. V is TRBV9 and J is TRBJ1-6; unclear D gene. The CDR3 consists of 13 residues. Germline V gene lookup returns CDR1 SGDLS and CDR2 YYNGEE. The DNA of the CDR3 is TGTGCCAGCAGGGTAGCTGAGAATTCACCCCTCCACTTT. Translated: CASRVAENSPLHF. Full variable domain (remainder filled in from reference TRBV9 and TRBJ1-6): DSGVTQTPKHLITATGQRVTLRCSPRSGDLSVYWYQQSLDQGLQFLIQYYNGEERAKGNILERFSAQQFPDLHSELNLSSLELGDSALYFCASRVAENSPLHFGNGTRLTVT.

This chain joins TRBV20-1 and TRBJ2-5; no clear D. Germline V lookup: CDR1 DFQATT, CDR2 SNEGSKA (reference sequence). Trimming stripped 3 bases from V and 1 base from J, with 9 bases between. The CDR3 totals 13 residues. DNA for the CDR3: TGCAGTGCTAGGGCCTCCTCCCAAGAGACCCAGTACTTC. Translation gives CSARASSQETQYF.

This clonotype was detected only a few times. V usage is TRBV12-3 or TRBV12-4 and J usage is TRBJ1-1, with 8 positions matching TRBD1. The J segment lost 1 base and the V segment lost 3 bases, leaving 7 bases of the junction unmatched. The CDR3 is made up of 16 amino acids. The CDR3 sequence is CASSLAGDRSNTEAFF. CDR3 coding DNA: TGTGCCAGCAGTTTGGCCGGGGACAGGTCGAACACTGAAGCTTTCTTT.

The chain joins TRBV28 to TRBJ2-5; tentative D call: TRBD2 (6 bases). The CDR3 spans 15 residues. Per germline, CDR1 MDHEN and CDR2 SYDVKM. V shed 1 base and J shed 5 bases, with 14 bases lying between them. CDR3 sequence: CASSLSRVAGETQYF. The CDR3 nucleotides read TGTGCCAGCAGTTTATCTAGGGTCGCGGGGGAGACCCAGTACTTC.

The gene calls are TRBV7-9 and TRBJ2-1; 9 bases fit TRBD2. Looked up from germline, CDR1 is SEHNR and CDR2 is FQNEAQ (reference sequence). V shed 1 base, J shed 0 bases, and the junction held 7 bases outside the gene matches. The CDR3 covers 18 residues. The CDR3 DNA reads TGTGCCAGCAGCTTAGTAGTTGAGACTAGCGGCTCCTACAATGAGCAGTTCTTC. It encodes CASSLVVETSGSYNEQFF.

The chain uses TRBV7-9 and TRBJ1-2, with 8 bases that match TRBD1. V lost 3 bases, J lost 7 bases, and 10 bases stayed unmatched. CDR1 is SEHNR, CDR2 FQNEAQ, per germline (reference sequence). This CDR3 has 15 amino acids. The CDR3 region is CASSLTPGQEGGYTF. As DNA, the CDR3 is TGTGCCAGCAGCTTGACCCCGGGACAGGAGGGTGGCTACACCTTC.

The genes are TRBV29-1 and TRBJ1-5; 9 bases map to TRBD1. CDR3 length equals 13 residues. Germline-derived CDR1 and CDR2 are SQVTM and ANQGSEA. Trimming took 4 bases from V and 5 from J; bases not matched to a gene: 3. CDR3 residues: CSVGTGGDQPQHF. CDR3 nucleotide sequence: TGCAGCGTTGGAACAGGGGGCGATCAGCCCCAGCATTTT.

The CDR3 protein is CASSFPGTGVPYEQYF. In DNA, the CDR3 is TGTGCCAGCAGCTTTCCCGGGACAGGGGTGCCCTACGAGCAGTACTTC. V and J are TRBV7-8 and TRBJ2-7; TRBD1 matches 10 bases. Per germline, CDR1 SGHVS and CDR2 FQNEAQ. The CDR3 has 16 amino acids. Trimming removed 3 bases from V and 2 bases from J; junction bases left unmatched: 7.